These T cell receptor beta chains were read from a single sample in a study of CXCR3-negative and CXCR3-positive naive CD8 T cells. TCRdb reprocessed the 5' RACE reads, with one entry per CDR3 protein and no DNA. This sample lists about 56,000 distinct CDR3 sequences; its ten largest clones have less than 25%. The sequenced material came from memory CD8+ T cells from blood. These receptors came from a human donor in good health. Some clones in this sample may be carry-over from other donors' samples. CDR3s include the opening cysteine and the closing phenylalanine or tryptophan. Fields, in order: CDR3 length, J gene, V gene, clone size, CDR3 protein. Clone size is stated in some rows and not others, as once, few, many or a class when expanded.

17,TRBJ2-1,TRBV27,medium-sized,CASIPLDGPLTLNEQFF
14,TRBJ2-7,TRBV29-1,.,CSVEVSGQIYEQYF
15,TRBJ2-7,TRBV10-3,.,CARLAGVNRPYEQYF
14,TRBJ2-7,TRBV7-8,.,CASSLAGVSYEQYF
14,TRBJ2-7,TRBV2,.,CASSEPGRVGEQYF
15,TRBJ2-1,TRBV5-1,.,CASSLSSGGAREQFF
15,TRBJ2-7,TRBV20-1,.,CSASAGDRGLGEQYF
14,TRBJ2-7,TRBV28,.,CASSPNQETYELGF
18,TRBJ2-7,TRBV12-3/TRBV12-4,.,CASSFLLGTEQFSYEQYF
13,TRBJ2-7,TRBV28,.,CASSRPGGYEQYF
14,TRBJ1-2,TRBV6-5,.,CASSQQPEDLGYTF
11,TRBJ1-3,TRBV29-1,.,CSVQGSNTIYF
14,TRBJ2-1,TRBV2,.,CASSPRSGLTEQFF
12,TRBJ2-3,TRBV7-8,.,CASSFGSPEEYF
16,TRBJ2-2,TRBV7-9,.,CASSQVDGENTGELFF
15,TRBJ2-1,TRBV12-3/TRBV12-4,.,CASTLWASADNEQFF
16,TRBJ2-1,TRBV11-2,.,CASSAPSGGDYNGQFF
14,TRBJ2-4,TRBV11-3,.,CASSSGQGRNIQYF
13,TRBJ2-5,TRBV29-1,.,CSVVPGAGETQYF
13,TRBJ1-2,TRBV7-9,.,CASSLLGNYGYTF
13,TRBJ2-7,TRBV29-1,.,CSVETKDSSEQYF
15,TRBJ1-1,TRBV16,.,CASSQSPPSNTEAFF
14,TRBJ1-1,TRBV11-2,.,CASILNRESTEAFF
13,TRBJ2-7,TRBV4-1,.,CASSQEGFYEQYF
17,TRBJ2-6,TRBV29-1,.,CSVVDRTAISGANVLTF
12,TRBJ2-7,TRBV4-1,.,CASSQDSYEQYF